This passage covers 20 T cell receptor beta chains from one sample sequenced in a study of graft-versus-host responses after intestinal transplantation (dated by TCRdb to the early 2020s). Library method: the immunoSEQ multiplex PCR assay. TCRdb limited this immuneACCESS table to in-frame rearrangements with V and J called. A share of clones is missing; checked studies link under half to unresolved V genes, and the rest is unexplained. The sample yields more than 900 clones; 85% to 95% were counted once. About 4.1% of the sample lies in the top ten. Sample: PBMCs, taken 9 days after transplant. The source of these receptors is a human patient who received an intestinal transplant, so some T cells may come from the graft donor.

This chain links TRBV29-1 with TRBJ2-7; TRBD2 agrees at 7 bases. This CDR3 is built from 13 residues. The V gene's germline CDR1 is SQVTM and CDR2 ANQGSEA. V dropped 7 bases and J dropped 3; count of bases not matched to a gene: 9. The CDR3 sequence: CSAYWAGVYEQYF. The CDR3 DNA reads as TGCAGCGCTTACTGGGCGGGAGTCTACGAGCAGTACTTC.

The chain carries TRBV9 and TRBJ2-1; 9 bases line up with TRBD1. After removal of 5 bases from V and 6 bases from J, the junction contained 6 bases not matched to a gene. The CDR3 totals 14 residues. Germline V gene data show CDR1 as SGDLS and CDR2 as YYNGEE. This CDR3 reads CASSEDRGRNEQFF. CDR3 in DNA: TGTGCCAGCAGTGAGGACAGGGGACGCAATGAGCAGTTCTTC.

This clone appeared a single time. The V gene is TRBV14, the J gene TRBJ2-7, with TRBD2 matching over 7 bases. Germline lookup yields CDR1 SGHDN and CDR2 FVKESK. Trimming at V came to 0 bases and at J to 5 bases, leaving 4 bases not matched to a gene. There are 14 residues in the CDR3. The CDR3 DNA is TGTGCCAGCAGCCAAGATACACGGGGGGACGAGCAGTACTTC. It encodes CASSQDTRGDEQYF.

The chain carries TRBV7-2 and TRBJ2-3; no definite D call. Trimming removed 5 bases at V and 8 bases at J, with 20 bases between. This CDR3 contains 15 residues. Germline V gene data show CDR1 as SGHTA and CDR2 as FQGNSA. DNA of the CDR3: TGTGCCAGCAGCCCAACTTTGGGGTCTGCAGCTACGCAGTATTTT. It encodes CASSPTLGSAATQYF.

The V gene is TRBV7-9, the J gene TRBJ2-3; 8 positions agree with TRBD2. CDR1 is SEHNR, CDR2 FQNEAQ, per germline (reference sequence). Trimming cost V 2 bases and J 5 bases; bases outside gene matches: 12. The CDR3 is made up of 17 amino acids. The CDR3 DNA sequence: TGTGCCAGCAGCTTACTGGGACTAGTGGGAGGGGAAGATACGCAGTATTTT. This gives the protein CASSLLGLVGGEDTQYF.

The V gene is TRBV4-2, the J gene TRBJ1-4; D might be TRBD1 (5 bases). V was pared by 5 bases and J by 6 bases, with 19 bases between. The CDR3 has 16 residues. Germline CDR1 is LGHNA and CDR2 is YNFKEQ. CDR3 sequence (DNA): TGTGCCAGCAGCTATTATCCGGGGCCAAGGGATGAAAAACTGTTTTTT. Residues: CASSYYPGPRDEKLFF.

The chain has TRBV6-6 and TRBJ2-7; D unresolved. The CDR3 consists of 13 residues. V was cut by 6 bases and J by 0 bases, with 9 bases left in between. The germline CDR1 and CDR2 sequences are MNHNY and SVGAGI (reference sequence). The chain's CDR3 is CASRRGSSYEQYF. CDR3 nucleotides: TGTGCCAGCAGAAGAGGCAGCTCCTACGAGCAGTACTTC.

This clone came up a few times. CDR3 sequence (DNA): TGTGCCAGCAGCCACCACCTGGGTAGCGGGAGATACGAGCAGTACTTC. It encodes CASSHHLGSGRYEQYF. The chain couples TRBV7-6 to TRBJ2-7; 9 positions agree with TRBD2. The germline gives CDR1 SGHVS, CDR2 FNYEAQ. CDR3 length: 16 residues. J was trimmed by 4 bases and V by 5 bases; bases with no gene match: 12.

This chain joins TRBV9 and TRBJ1-3; D is perhaps TRBD1 (5 bases). The CDR3 is made up of 14 amino acids. V lost 1 base and J lost 2, with 7 bases in between. The germline V gene has CDR1 SGDLS and CDR2 YYNGEE. The CDR3 DNA is TGTGCCAGCAGCGTACAGGGCACTGGAAACACCATATATTTT. This sequence encodes CASSVQGTGNTIYF.

The rearrangement joins TRBV27 to TRBJ1-6; tentative D call: TRBD1 (6 bases). Germline-derived CDR1 and CDR2 are MNHEY and SMNVEV (reference sequence). V shed 5 bases and J shed 0 bases, with 11 bases lying between them. This CDR3 is built from 16 residues. In DNA, the CDR3 is TGTGCCAGCAGTGACAGGAAATTCTCCTATAATTCACCCCTCCACTTT. It specifies CASSDRKFSYNSPLHF.

This clone was recorded only once. V and J are TRBV13 and TRBJ2-7; 10 positions match TRBD2. The CDR3 totals 15 residues. The V and J ends lost 0 bases and 4 bases, in that order; junction bases with no gene match: 3. CDR1 and CDR2 from the germline V gene are PRHDT and FYEKMQ (reference sequence). CDR3 sequence reads: CASSLGPSGRYEQYF. The CDR3 DNA reads as TGTGCCAGCAGCTTAGGCCCTAGCGGGAGATACGAGCAGTACTTC.

This clone was seen a handful of times. The chain uses TRBV27 and TRBJ2-7; TRBD2 agrees at 10 bases. Trimming cost V 8 bases and J 2 bases; bases outside gene matches: 3. This CDR3 contains 13 residues. The germline V gene encodes CDR1 MNHEY and CDR2 SMNVEV (reference sequence). The CDR3 spells CASGTSATYEQYF. The CDR3 DNA follows: TGTGCCAGCGGGACTAGCGCCACCTACGAGCAGTACTTC.

This clone was counted once. This rearrangement joins TRBV19 to TRBJ2-4, with D unresolved. The germline CDR1 and CDR2 sequences are LNHDA and SQIVND (reference sequence). V gave up 2 bases and J gave up 3 bases, with 14 bases separating them. This CDR3 is 16 amino acids long. This CDR3 is CASSIRRQANKNIQYF. CDR3 nucleotides: TGTGCCAGTAGTATAAGGCGGCAGGCGAACAAAAACATTCAGTACTTC.

CDR3 in DNA: TGTGCCAGCGGATTGGGTTTCTCCTACAATGAGCAGTTCTTC. It translates to CASGLGFSYNEQFF. The V gene is TRBV28, the J gene TRBJ2-1; no clear D. Germline V lookup: CDR1 MDHEN, CDR2 SYDVKM. V was shortened by 8 bases and J by 0 bases, with 11 bases between the two germline ends. The CDR3 runs to 14 residues. The full variable domain, rest sourced from reference TRBV28 and TRBJ2-1, is DVKVTQSSRYLVKRTGEKVFLECVQDMDHENMFWYRQDPGLGLRLIYFSYDVKMKEKGDIPEGYSVSREKKERFSLILESASTNQTSMYLCASGLGFSYNEQFFGPGTRLTVL.

This chain uses TRBV7-9 with TRBJ1-2; tentatively, D is TRBD1 (5 bases). Germline V gene sequence: CDR1 SEHNR, CDR2 FQNEAQ (reference sequence). This CDR3 comprises 15 residues. V lost 1 base, J lost 1 base, and 10 bases lay in between. The CDR3 coding sequence is TGTGCCAGCAGCTTAGTGGGGGTCGGTAACTATGGCTACACCTTC. It yields the protein CASSLVGVGNYGYTF.

The gene calls are TRBV5-1 and TRBJ2-7, with a tentative D call TRBD2 (5 bases). This CDR3 is built from 15 residues. Germline V gene sequence: CDR1 SGHRS, CDR2 YFSETQ. Deletions cut 0 bases from V and 2 bases from J, with 12 bases between. Here the CDR3 DNA reads TGCGCCAGCAGCTTGGGGGGAGCTCCCCCCTACGAGCAGTACTTC. Its translation: CASSLGGAPPYEQYF.

The genes are TRBV5-4 and TRBJ2-5; D gene unclear. The CDR3 contains 11 residues. The V gene lost 0 bases and the J gene lost 4 bases, with 1 base spanning the gap. Germline V gene lookup returns CDR1 SGHNT and CDR2 YYREEE (reference sequence). CDR3 DNA: TGTGCCAGCAGCTTGGCAGAGACCCAGTACTTC. It yields the protein CASSLAETQYF.

This clone was recorded only once. The rearrangement uses TRBV11-2 and TRBJ2-1; 8 bases are shared with TRBD2. This CDR3 has 16 residues. Trimming at V came to 8 bases and at J to 4 bases, leaving 13 bases not matched to a gene. The germline gives CDR1 SGHAT, CDR2 FQNNGV. The CDR3 protein is CASSTLAGGNYNEQFF. CDR3 in DNA: TGTGCCAGCTCTACCCTCGCGGGGGGAAATTACAATGAGCAGTTCTTC.

V usage is TRBV28 and J usage is TRBJ2-1; D is possibly TRBD2 (5 bases). V was pared by 1 base and J by 1 base, with 11 bases between. The CDR3 extends over 16 amino acids. Germline loops: CDR1 MDHEN, CDR2 SYDVKM. This CDR3 is CASSLFPGESYNEQFF. The CDR3 nucleotides are TGTGCCAGCAGTTTATTCCCCGGGGAGTCCTACAATGAGCAGTTCTTC.

The genes are TRBV19 and TRBJ1-4; D might be TRBD1 (5 bases). V lost 7 bases and J 5 bases, leaving 11 bases between the germline ends. CDR1 is LNHDA, CDR2 SQIVND, per germline (reference sequence). The CDR3 spans 13 residues. CDR3 sequence reads: CASKETANEKLFF. The CDR3 DNA follows: TGTGCCAGTAAGGAGACAGCGAATGAAAAACTGTTTTTT.